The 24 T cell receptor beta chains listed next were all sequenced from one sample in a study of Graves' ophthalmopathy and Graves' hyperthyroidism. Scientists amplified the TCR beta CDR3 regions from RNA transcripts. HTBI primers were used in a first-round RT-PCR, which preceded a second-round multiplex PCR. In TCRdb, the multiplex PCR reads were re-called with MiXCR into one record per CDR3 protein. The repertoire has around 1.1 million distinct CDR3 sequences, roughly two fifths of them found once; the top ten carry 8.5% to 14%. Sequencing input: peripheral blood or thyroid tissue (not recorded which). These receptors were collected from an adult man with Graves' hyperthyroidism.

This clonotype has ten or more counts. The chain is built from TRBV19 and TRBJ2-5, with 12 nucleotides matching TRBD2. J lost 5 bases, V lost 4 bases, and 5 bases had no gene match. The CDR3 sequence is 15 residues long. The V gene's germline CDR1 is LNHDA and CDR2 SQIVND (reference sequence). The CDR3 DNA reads TGTGCCAGTAGTAGCGGACTAGCGGGAACGGAGACCCAGTACTTC. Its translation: CASSSGLAGTETQYF.

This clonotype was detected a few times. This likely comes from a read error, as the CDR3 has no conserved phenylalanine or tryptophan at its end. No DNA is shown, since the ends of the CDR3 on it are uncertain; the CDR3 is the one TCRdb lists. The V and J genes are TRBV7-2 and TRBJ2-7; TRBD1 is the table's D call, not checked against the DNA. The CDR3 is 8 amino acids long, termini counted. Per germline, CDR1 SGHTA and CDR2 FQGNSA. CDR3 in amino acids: CASSYRGQ.

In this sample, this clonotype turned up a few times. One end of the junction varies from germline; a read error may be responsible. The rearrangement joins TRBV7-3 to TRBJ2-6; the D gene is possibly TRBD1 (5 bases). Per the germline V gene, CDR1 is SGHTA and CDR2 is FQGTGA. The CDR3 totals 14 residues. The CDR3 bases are TGTGCCAGCAGCCCTCAGGGTGGGGTCAACGTCCTGACTTTC. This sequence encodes CASSPQGGVNVLTF.

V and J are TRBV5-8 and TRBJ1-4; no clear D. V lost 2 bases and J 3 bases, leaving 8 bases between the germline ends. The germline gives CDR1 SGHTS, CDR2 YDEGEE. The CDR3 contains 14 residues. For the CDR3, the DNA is TGTGCCAGCAGCTTTGACACAGCTAATGAAAAACTGTTTTTT. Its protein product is CASSFDTANEKLFF.

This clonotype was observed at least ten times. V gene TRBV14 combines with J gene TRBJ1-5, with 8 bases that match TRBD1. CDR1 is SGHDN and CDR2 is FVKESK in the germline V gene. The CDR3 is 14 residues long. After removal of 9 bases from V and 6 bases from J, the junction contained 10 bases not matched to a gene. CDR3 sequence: CARRWQGACQPQHF. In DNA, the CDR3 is TGTGCCAGGCGGTGGCAGGGGGCTTGTCAGCCCCAGCATTTT.

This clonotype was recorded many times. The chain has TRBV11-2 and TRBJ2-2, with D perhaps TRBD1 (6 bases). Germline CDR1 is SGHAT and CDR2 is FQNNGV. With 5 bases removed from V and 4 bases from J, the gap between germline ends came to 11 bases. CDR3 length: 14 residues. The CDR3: CASSLNRVTGELFF. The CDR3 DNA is TGTGCCAGCAGCCTAAACAGGGTCACCGGGGAGCTGTTTTTT. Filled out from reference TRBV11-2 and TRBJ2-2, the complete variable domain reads EAGVAQSPRYKIIEKRQSVAFWCNPISGHATLYWYQQILGQGPKLLIQFQNNGVVDDSQLPKDRFSAERLKGVDSTLKIQPAKLEDSAVYLCASSLNRVTGELFFGEGSRLTVL.

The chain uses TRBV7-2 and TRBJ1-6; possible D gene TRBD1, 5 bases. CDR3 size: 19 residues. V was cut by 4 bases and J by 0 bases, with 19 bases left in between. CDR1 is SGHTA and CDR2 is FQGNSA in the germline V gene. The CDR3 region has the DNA TGTGCCAGCAGCTCACAGGTGGCCTCCTGGAGCTCCTATAATTCACCCCTCCACTTT. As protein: CASSSQVASWSSYNSPLHF.

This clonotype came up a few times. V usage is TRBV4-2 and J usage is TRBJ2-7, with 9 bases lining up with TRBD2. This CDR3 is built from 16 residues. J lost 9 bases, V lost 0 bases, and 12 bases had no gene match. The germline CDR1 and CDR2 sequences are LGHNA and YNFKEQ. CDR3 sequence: CASSQDSLREGFRQYF. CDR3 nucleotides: TGTGCCAGCAGCCAAGACTCGTTGCGGGAGGGGTTTCGGCAGTACTTC.

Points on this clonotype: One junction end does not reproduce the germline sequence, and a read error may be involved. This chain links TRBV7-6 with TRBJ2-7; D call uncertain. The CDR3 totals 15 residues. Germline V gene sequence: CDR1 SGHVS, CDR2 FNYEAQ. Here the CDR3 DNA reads TGTTCCAGCAGCTTAGAAACGGCCTCCTCCTACGGGCAGTACTTC. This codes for CSSSLETASSYGQYF.

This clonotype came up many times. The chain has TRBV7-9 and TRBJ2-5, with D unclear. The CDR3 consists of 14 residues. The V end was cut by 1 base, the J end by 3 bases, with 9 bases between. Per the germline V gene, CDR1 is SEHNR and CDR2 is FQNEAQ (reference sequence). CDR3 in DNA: TGTGCCAGCAGCTTAGATGTGGCGGAAGAGACCCAGTACTTC. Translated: CASSLDVAEETQYF.

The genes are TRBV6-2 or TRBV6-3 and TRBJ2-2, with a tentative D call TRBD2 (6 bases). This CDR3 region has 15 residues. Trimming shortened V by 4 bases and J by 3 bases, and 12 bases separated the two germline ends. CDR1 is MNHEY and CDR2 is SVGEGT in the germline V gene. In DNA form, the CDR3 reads TGTGCCAGCAGTTCCGGGACTCGATACACCGGGGAGCTGTTTTTT. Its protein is CASSSGTRYTGELFF.

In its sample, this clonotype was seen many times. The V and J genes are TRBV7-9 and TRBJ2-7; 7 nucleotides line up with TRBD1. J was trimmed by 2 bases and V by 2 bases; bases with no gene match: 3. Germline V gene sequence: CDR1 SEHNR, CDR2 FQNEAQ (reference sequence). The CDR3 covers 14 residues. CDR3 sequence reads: CASSLTGVTYEQYF. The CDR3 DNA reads TGTGCCAGCAGCTTAACAGGGGTCACCTACGAGCAGTACTTC. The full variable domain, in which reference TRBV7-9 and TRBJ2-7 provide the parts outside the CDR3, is DTGVSQNPRHKITKRGQNVTFRCDPISEHNRLYWYRQTLGQGPEFLTYFQNEAQLEKSRLLSDRFSAERPKGSFSTLEIQRTEQGDSAMYLCASSLTGVTYEQYFGPGTRLTVT.

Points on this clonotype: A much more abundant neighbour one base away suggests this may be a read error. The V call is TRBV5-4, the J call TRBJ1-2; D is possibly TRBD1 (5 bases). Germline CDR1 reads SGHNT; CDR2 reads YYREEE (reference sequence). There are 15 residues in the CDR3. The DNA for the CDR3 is TGTGCCAGCAGCTTGGATGCCAGGGTGGTCTATGGCTACATCTTC. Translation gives CASSLDARVVYGYIF. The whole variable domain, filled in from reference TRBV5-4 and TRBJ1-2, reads ETGVTQSPTHLIKTRGQQVTLRCSSQSGHNTVSWYQQALGQGPQFIFQYYREEENGRGNFPPRFSGLQFPNYSSELNVNALELDDSALYLCASSLDARVVYGYIFGSGTRLTVV.

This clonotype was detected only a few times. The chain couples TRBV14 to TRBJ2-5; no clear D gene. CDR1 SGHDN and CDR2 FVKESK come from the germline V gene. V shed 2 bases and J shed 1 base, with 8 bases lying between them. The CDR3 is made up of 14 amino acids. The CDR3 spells CASSQNPIQETQYF. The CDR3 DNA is TGTGCCAGCAGCCAAAATCCCATCCAAGAGACCCAGTACTTC.

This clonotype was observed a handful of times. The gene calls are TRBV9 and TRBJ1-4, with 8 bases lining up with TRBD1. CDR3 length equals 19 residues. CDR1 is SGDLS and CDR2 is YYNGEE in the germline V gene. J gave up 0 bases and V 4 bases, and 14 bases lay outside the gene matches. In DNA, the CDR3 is TGTGCCAGCAGCCAAGATCGCGGACAGGGACAAGCAACTAATGAAAAACTGTTTTTT. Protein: CASSQDRGQGQATNEKLFF.

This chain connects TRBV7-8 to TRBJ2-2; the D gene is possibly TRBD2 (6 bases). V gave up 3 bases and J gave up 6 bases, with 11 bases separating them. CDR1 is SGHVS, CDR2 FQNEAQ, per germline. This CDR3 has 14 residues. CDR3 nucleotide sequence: TGTGCCAGCAGCTTCGGGTGGGGGGCCGGGGAGCTGTTTTTT. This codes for CASSFGWGAGELFF.

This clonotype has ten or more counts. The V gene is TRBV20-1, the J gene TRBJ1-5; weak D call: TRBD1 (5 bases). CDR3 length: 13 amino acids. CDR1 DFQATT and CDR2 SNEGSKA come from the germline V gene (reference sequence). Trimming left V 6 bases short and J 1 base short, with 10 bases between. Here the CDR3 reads CSALGGSNQPQHF. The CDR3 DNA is TGCAGTGCGTTGGGGGGGAGCAATCAGCCCCAGCATTTT.

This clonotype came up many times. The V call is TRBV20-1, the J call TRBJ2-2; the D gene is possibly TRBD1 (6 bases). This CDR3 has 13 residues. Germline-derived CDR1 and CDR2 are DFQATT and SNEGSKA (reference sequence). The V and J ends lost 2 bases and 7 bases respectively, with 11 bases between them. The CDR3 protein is CSARTRGNGELFF. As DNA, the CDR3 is TGCAGTGCTAGAACGAGGGGGAACGGGGAGCTGTTTTTT.

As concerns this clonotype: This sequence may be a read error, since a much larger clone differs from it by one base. The DNA for the CDR3 is TGTGCCAGAAGCAGAAGGAATAGCAATCAGCCCCAGCATTTT. Translating gives CARSRRNSNQPQHF. The chain has TRBV10-3 and TRBJ1-5; D is undetermined. The ends were cut back, 10 bases at V and 0 bases at J, with 13 bases in the middle. There are 14 residues in the CDR3. Germline V lookup: CDR1 ENHRY, CDR2 SYGVKD.

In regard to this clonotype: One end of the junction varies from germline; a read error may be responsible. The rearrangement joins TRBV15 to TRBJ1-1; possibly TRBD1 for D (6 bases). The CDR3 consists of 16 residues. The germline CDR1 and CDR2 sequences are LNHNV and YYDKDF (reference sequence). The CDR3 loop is CAASSYRRGWYTEAFF. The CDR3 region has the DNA TGTGCCGCCAGCAGTTACCGAAGGGGGTGGTACACTGAAGCTTTCTTT.

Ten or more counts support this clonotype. The CDR3, as DNA: TGTGCCAGCTTAGAATTTGGACTAGAAGAGACCCAGTACTTC. This gives the protein CASLEFGLEETQYF. V gene TRBV7-2 combines with J gene TRBJ2-5; 7 positions match TRBD2. Germline values: CDR1 SGHTA, CDR2 FQGNSA. J was trimmed by 3 bases and V by 8 bases; bases with no gene match: 9. The CDR3 runs to 14 residues.

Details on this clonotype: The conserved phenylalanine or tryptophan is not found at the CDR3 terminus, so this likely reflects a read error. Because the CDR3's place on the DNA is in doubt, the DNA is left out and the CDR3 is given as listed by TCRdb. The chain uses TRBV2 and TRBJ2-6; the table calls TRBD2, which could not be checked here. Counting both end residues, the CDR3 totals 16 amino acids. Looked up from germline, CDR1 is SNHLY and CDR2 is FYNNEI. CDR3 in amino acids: CASSGSAISGANVLVL.

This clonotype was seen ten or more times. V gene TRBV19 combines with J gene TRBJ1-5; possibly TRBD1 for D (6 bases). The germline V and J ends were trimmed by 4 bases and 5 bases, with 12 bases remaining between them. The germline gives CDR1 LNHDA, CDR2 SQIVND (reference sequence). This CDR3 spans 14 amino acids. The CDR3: CASSTQGIDQPQHF. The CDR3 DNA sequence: TGTGCCAGTAGTACACAGGGTATCGATCAGCCCCAGCATTTT.

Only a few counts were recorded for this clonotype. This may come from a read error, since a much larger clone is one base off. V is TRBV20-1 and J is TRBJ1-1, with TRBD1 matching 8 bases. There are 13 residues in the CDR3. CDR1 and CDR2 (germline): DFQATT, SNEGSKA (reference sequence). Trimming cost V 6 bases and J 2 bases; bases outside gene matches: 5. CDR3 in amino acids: CSARTGLNTEAFF. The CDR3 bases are TGCAGTGCCAGGACAGGGCTTAACACTGAAGCTTTCTTT.